This T cell receptor beta chain appears in the sequencing data of a study of blood T cell repertoires in COVID-19. Whole-study context: The origin of the acute and convalescent COVID-19 samples was the United States, Italy and Spain.

Trimming stripped 6 bases from V and 4 bases from J, with 16 bases between. CDR3 length equals 15 residues. Germline CDR1 LNHDA, CDR2 SQIVND (reference sequence). Clones were sequenced by immunoSEQ multiplex PCR, and TCRdb holds only the in-frame ones, with some missing. The sample has approximately 30,000 clones, 90% seen once. Sample: peripheral blood. The sequence was collected from a man between 65 and 85 years old with active or convalescent COVID-19. V is TRBV19 and J is TRBJ1-5, with a possible D match to TRBD1 (6 bases). The CDR3 DNA reads as TGTGCCAGTAGGCTGGCAGGGGCACCTAATCAGCCCCAGCATTTT. It specifies CASRLAGAPNQPQHF.